These 13 T cell receptor beta chains came from one sample sequenced in a study of shared clonotypes between healthy human individuals. Clones were sequenced by immunoSEQ multiplex PCR, and TCRdb holds only the in-frame ones, with some missing. The table includes 1.4 million to 1.5 million clones, around 95% detected once. The sequenced sample was naive CD4+ T cells sorted from blood. This sample's subset: CD45RA+ positively selected. These receptors were obtained from a man aged 30 to 45 in good health.

V usage is TRBV6-6 and J usage is TRBJ2-3; D is unresolved. The CDR3 runs to 15 residues. Trimming shortened V by 5 bases and J by 3 bases, and 15 bases separated the two germline ends. Germline CDR1 reads MNHNY; CDR2 reads SVGAGI (reference sequence). CDR3 amino acids: CASSDRSIGTDTQYF. CDR3 bases: TGTGCCAGCAGTGATAGATCTATTGGGACAGATACGCAGTATTTT.

The gene calls are TRBV5-1 and TRBJ2-6; D gene unclear. Germline lookup yields CDR1 SGHRS and CDR2 YFSETQ. V was trimmed by 4 bases and J by 2 bases, leaving 13 bases between them. This CDR3 has 16 amino acids. As DNA, the CDR3 is TGCGCCAGCAGCCCGGCCGCGAGGCCTGGGGCCAACGTCCTGACTTTC. It yields the protein CASSPAARPGANVLTF.

The CDR3 nucleotides are TGTGCCAGCAGTGTCGGGGGGATTGAAGCTTTCTTT. Its translation is CASSVGGIEAFF. The rearrangement links TRBV28 to TRBJ1-1, with D perhaps matching TRBD1 (5 bases). The germline V gene encodes CDR1 MDHEN and CDR2 SYDVKM. Trimming took 5 bases from V and 7 from J, leaving 11 bases between them. The CDR3 totals 12 residues. The full variable domain, its missing parts supplied by reference TRBV28 and TRBJ1-1, is DVKVTQSSRYLVKRTGEKVFLECVQDMDHENMFWYRQDPGLGLRLIYFSYDVKMKEKGDIPEGYSVSREKKERFSLILESASTNQTSMYLCASSVGGIEAFFGQGTRLTVV.

This chain uses TRBV5-4 with TRBJ2-7, with D unresolved. The length of the CDR3 is 14 residues. CDR1 SGHNT and CDR2 YYREEE come from the germline V gene (reference sequence). With 4 bases removed from V and 2 bases from J, the gap between germline ends came to 13 bases. The CDR3 spells CASSNSQLPYEQYF. The CDR3 bases are TGTGCCAGCAGCAACTCACAGTTACCCTACGAGCAGTACTTC.

The rearrangement links TRBV18 to TRBJ2-1; D remains ambiguous. V was clipped by 3 bases and J by 5 bases, with 8 bases between them. There are 13 residues in the CDR3. Germline CDR1 KGHSH, CDR2 LQKENI. The CDR3 sequence is CASSPNLDNEQFF. CDR3 nucleotides: TGTGCCAGCTCACCGAACCTCGACAATGAGCAGTTCTTC.

The CDR3 DNA follows: TGTGCCAGCTCACCAAAAGGGATTCCCTACGAGCAGTACTTC. It codes for CASSPKGIPYEQYF. The chain has TRBV18 and TRBJ2-7; no reliable D call. V was clipped by 2 bases and J by 2 bases, with 10 bases between them. Germline V CDR1 and CDR2: KGHSH, LQKENI. The CDR3 has 14 residues.

The V and J genes are TRBV19 and TRBJ1-5, with no clear D. The germline CDR1 and CDR2 sequences are LNHDA and SQIVND (reference sequence). Trimming cost V 5 bases and J 4 bases, with 6 bases left between them. CDR3 length: 12 amino acids. This chain's CDR3 is CASSGRNQPQHF. CDR3 bases: TGTGCCAGTAGTGGCAGGAATCAGCCCCAGCATTTT.

The chain combines TRBV6-1 with TRBJ1-1; D is unclear. The CDR3 consists of 13 residues. V was trimmed by 3 bases and J by 1 base, leaving 6 bases between them. CDR1 is MNHNS and CDR2 is SASEGT in the germline V gene. The CDR3 loop reads CASSDWGNTEAFF. The CDR3 coding sequence is TGTGCCAGCAGTGATTGGGGGAACACTGAAGCTTTCTTT.

This clone was observed a single time. The chain uses TRBV28 and TRBJ1-1; D is perhaps TRBD1 (5 bases). Per germline, CDR1 MDHEN and CDR2 SYDVKM. This CDR3 spans 12 amino acids. V gave up 5 bases and J gave up 11 bases, with 15 bases separating them. CDR3 in DNA: TGTGCCAGCAGTCCCCCGGTCAGGGTGGCTTTCTTT. As protein: CASSPPVRVAFF. Full variable domain (outside the CDR3, taken from reference TRBV28 and TRBJ1-1): DVKVTQSSRYLVKRTGEKVFLECVQDMDHENMFWYRQDPGLGLRLIYFSYDVKMKEKGDIPEGYSVSREKKERFSLILESASTNQTSMYLCASSPPVRVAFFGQGTRLTVV.

This chain links TRBV7-9 with TRBJ2-1, with D unresolved. The germline gives CDR1 SEHNR, CDR2 FQNEAQ (reference sequence). V was cut by 2 bases and J by 8 bases, with 10 bases left in between. CDR3 size: 13 residues. The CDR3 sequence is CASSLFFVDEQFF. DNA of the CDR3: TGTGCCAGCAGCTTATTTTTCGTGGATGAGCAGTTCTTC. The full variable domain, with the rest looked up from reference TRBV7-9 and TRBJ2-1, is DTGVSQNPRHKITKRGQNVTFRCDPISEHNRLYWYRQTLGQGPEFLTYFQNEAQLEKSRLLSDRFSAERPKGSFSTLEIQRTEQGDSAMYLCASSLFFVDEQFFGPGTRLTVL.

The chain combines TRBV20-1 with TRBJ2-7; no clear D gene. This CDR3 region has 9 residues. Germline CDR1 DFQATT, CDR2 SNEGSKA (reference sequence). Trimming left V 5 bases short and J 4 bases short, with 3 bases between. DNA for the CDR3: TGCAGTGCTGATTACGAGCAGTACTTC. Translating it yields CSADYEQYF.

The V gene is TRBV6-1, the J gene TRBJ2-3; D is perhaps TRBD2 (5 bases). CDR1 and CDR2 (germline): MNHNS, SASEGT. The CDR3 extends over 18 amino acids. Trimming removed 1 base from V and 1 base from J, with 18 bases in between. CDR3 coding DNA: TGTGCCAGCAGTGAAGTATTATTGAGGGTGAGCGGCACAGATACGCAGTATTTT. This codes for CASSEVLLRVSGTDTQYF.

The chain joins TRBV5-1 to TRBJ1-1; 9 bases fit TRBD1. CDR3 length equals 15 residues. Germline V gene data show CDR1 as SGHRS and CDR2 as YFSETQ. J gave up 3 bases and V 3 bases, and 6 bases lay outside the gene matches. Written as DNA, the CDR3 is TGCGCCAGCAGCTCCTGGACAGGGGCGGACACTGAAGCTTTCTTT. Its translation is CASSSWTGADTEAFF.